What follows are 15 T cell receptor beta chains derived from one specimen sequenced in a study of cytomegalovirus exposure and HLA in healthy donors. 60 Vbeta and 13 Jbeta primers were used in PCR. Measured with immunoSEQ multiplex PCR; TCRdb has only the in-frame clones, and not every one. The table has approximately 100,000 clones, 60% to 75% seen once; the top ten hold roughly a tenth. The sample consisted of PBMCs. These receptors all stem from a man aged 35-49 years in good health and CMV-seropositive.

This clone appeared a few times. V gene TRBV9 combines with J gene TRBJ2-7, with D possibly being TRBD1 (6 bases). Trimming left V 4 bases short and J 5 bases short, with 13 bases between. The CDR3 runs 13 residues. Germline lookup yields CDR1 SGDLS and CDR2 YYNGEE. The CDR3 DNA is TGTGCCAGCAGCTCCCCAGGGGTCGACGAGCAGTACTTC. Its protein is CASSSPGVDEQYF.

The genes are TRBV19 and TRBJ2-1; TRBD2 matches at 7 bases. CDR1 and CDR2 (germline): LNHDA, SQIVND (reference sequence). There are 12 residues in the CDR3. The ends lost 9 bases at V and 7 bases at J; junction bases unmatched: 6. CDR3 amino acids: CASTFSGNEQFF. As DNA, the CDR3 is TGTGCCAGCACCTTTAGCGGGAATGAGCAGTTCTTC. Combining the CDR3 with reference TRBV19 and TRBJ2-1 gives the whole variable domain DGGITQSPKYLFRKEGQNVTLSCEQNLNHDAMYWYRQDPGQGLRLIYYSQIVNDFQKGDIAEGYSVSREKKESFPLTVTSAQKNPTAFYLCASTFSGNEQFFGPGTRLTVL.

The gene calls are TRBV15 and TRBJ2-1, with TRBD2 matching over 8 bases. From germline, CDR1 is LNHNV and CDR2 YYDKDF (reference sequence). Trimming cost V 0 bases and J 4 bases; bases outside gene matches: 5. This CDR3 spans 16 amino acids. CDR3: CATSREYSGGYNEQFF. As DNA, the CDR3 is TGTGCCACCAGCAGAGAGTACAGCGGGGGATACAATGAGCAGTTCTTC.

The rearrangement uses TRBV28 and TRBJ2-3, with 7 nucleotides matching TRBD2. The CDR3 consists of 16 residues. Germline V gene data show CDR1 as MDHEN and CDR2 as SYDVKM. The ends lost 2 bases at V and 3 bases at J; junction bases unmatched: 8. CDR3 amino acids: CASSLVGGGQTDTQYF. In nucleotides, the CDR3 is TGTGCCAGCAGTTTAGTCGGGGGAGGGCAGACAGATACGCAGTATTTT.

This chain connects TRBV18 to TRBJ1-1; D might be TRBD1 (5 bases). Germline V CDR1 and CDR2: KGHSH, LQKENI. The germline V and J ends were trimmed by 3 bases and 7 bases, with 12 bases remaining between them. This CDR3 spans 13 amino acids. The CDR3 here is CASSPSTGFEAFF. The CDR3 DNA follows: TGTGCCAGCTCACCCTCCACAGGCTTTGAAGCTTTCTTT.

Concerning this clone: Compared with germline, one end of the junction differs, possibly owing to a read error. This chain uses TRBV10-1 with TRBJ1-2, with a possible D match to TRBD1 (6 bases). This CDR3 region has 12 residues. Germline loops: CDR1 WNHNN, CDR2 SYGVQD (reference sequence). The CDR3 bases are TGCGCCAGCAGTGAGTCGGCGGACAGTCTCTTTTTC. It codes for CASSESADSLFF.

The V call is TRBV6-5, the J call TRBJ2-7, with D possibly matching TRBD1 (5 bases). The CDR3 length is 14 residues. V was clipped by 7 bases and J by 1 base, with 14 bases between them. Germline V gives CDR1 MNHEY, CDR2 SVGAGI. CDR3 DNA sequence: TGTGCCAGCACCCTAGGGGCCGGGTCCTACGAGCAGTACTTC. It is translated as CASTLGAGSYEQYF.

This clone came up a few times. Different DNA sequences within this sample yield the same CDR3. V gene TRBV14 combines with J gene TRBJ1-1; no reliable D call. This CDR3 is built from 13 residues. With 3 bases removed from V and 0 bases from J, the gap between germline ends came to 5 bases. Looked up from germline, CDR1 is SGHDN and CDR2 is FVKESK. The CDR3 DNA reads TGTGCCAGCAGCCAGGGCATGAACACTGAAGCTTTCTTT. Protein sequence: CASSQGMNTEAFF.

This clone was recorded only once. V and J are TRBV5-4 and TRBJ2-5; D remains ambiguous. Deletions cut 4 bases from V and 2 bases from J, with 15 bases between. CDR1 SGHNT and CDR2 YYREEE come from the germline V gene (reference sequence). The length of the CDR3 is 15 residues. CDR3 amino acids: CASSPPVAVQETQYF. In DNA, the CDR3 is TGTGCCAGCAGCCCGCCCGTGGCTGTTCAAGAGACCCAGTACTTC.

The V call is TRBV6-1, the J call TRBJ2-5; a possible D gene is TRBD1 (6 bases). The V and J ends lost 4 bases and 5 bases respectively, with 11 bases between them. CDR3 length: 13 amino acids. Germline CDR1 and CDR2: MNHNS and SASEGT. CDR3 region: CASSVQGFETQYF. CDR3 DNA sequence: TGTGCCAGCAGTGTCCAGGGGTTCGAGACCCAGTACTTC.

V gene TRBV7-8 combines with J gene TRBJ2-5, with a possible D match to TRBD2 (6 bases). The CDR3 is made up of 15 amino acids. CDR1 and CDR2 from the germline V gene are SGHVS and FQNEAQ. V lost 5 bases and J lost 2, with 15 bases in between. CDR3 protein: CASSPVAVYQETQYF. CDR3 DNA: TGTGCCAGCAGCCCCGTAGCGGTTTATCAAGAGACCCAGTACTTC. The full variable domain, its missing parts supplied by reference TRBV7-8 and TRBJ2-5, is GAGVSQSPRYKVAKRGQDVALRCDPISGHVSLFWYQQALGQGPEFLTYFQNEAQLDKSGLPSDRFFAERPEGSVSTLKIQRTQQEDSAVYLCASSPVAVYQETQYFGPGTRLLVL.

A few counts support this clone. This chain connects TRBV13 to TRBJ1-2; D is undetermined. The CDR3 consists of 15 residues. The V and J ends lost 5 bases and 4 bases respectively, with 17 bases between them. Germline lookup yields CDR1 PRHDT and CDR2 FYEKMQ (reference sequence). The CDR3 here is CASSPPSGVGYGYTF. For the CDR3, the DNA is TGTGCCAGCAGCCCCCCCTCCGGGGTTGGCTATGGCTACACCTTC.

The chain uses TRBV6-1 and TRBJ2-4; 10 bases map to TRBD1. J was trimmed by 5 bases and V by 6 bases; bases with no gene match: 7. Germline values: CDR1 MNHNS, CDR2 SASEGT. This CDR3 contains 15 residues. The CDR3 region has the DNA TGTGCCAGCAGGGTGACAGGGGGCCTTCAAAACATTCAGTACTTC. It yields the protein CASRVTGGLQNIQYF.

The genes are TRBV29-1 and TRBJ2-2, with TRBD2 matching over 13 bases. V shed 6 bases and J 5 bases; nucleotides not matched to a gene: 6. The germline V gene has CDR1 SQVTM and CDR2 ANQGSEA. The CDR3 spans 15 residues. CDR3 DNA: TGCAGCGTGGGGACTAGCGGGACATCTACCGGGGAGCTGTTTTTT. Translated, it gives CSVGTSGTSTGELFF.

This chain uses TRBV4-1 with TRBJ2-2, with 11 positions matching TRBD2. The CDR3 spans 17 residues. Germline CDR1 MGHRA, CDR2 YSYEKL. The J segment lost 6 bases and the V segment lost 1 base, leaving 7 bases of the junction unmatched. The CDR3 DNA follows: TGCGCCAGCAGCCAAGTTCTAGCGGGAGGATTTCCCGGGGAGCTGTTTTTT. This translates into CASSQVLAGGFPGELFF.